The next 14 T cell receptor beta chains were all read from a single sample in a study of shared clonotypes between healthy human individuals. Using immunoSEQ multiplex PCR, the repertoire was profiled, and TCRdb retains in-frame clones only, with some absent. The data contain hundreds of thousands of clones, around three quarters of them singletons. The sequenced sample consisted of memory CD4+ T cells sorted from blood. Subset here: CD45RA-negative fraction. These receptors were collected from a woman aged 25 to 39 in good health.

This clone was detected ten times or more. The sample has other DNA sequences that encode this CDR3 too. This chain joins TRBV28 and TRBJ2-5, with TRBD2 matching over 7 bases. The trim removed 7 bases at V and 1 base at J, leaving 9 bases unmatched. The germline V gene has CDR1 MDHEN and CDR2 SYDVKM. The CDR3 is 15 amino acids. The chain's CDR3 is CASTLASSGQETQYF. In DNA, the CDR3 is TGTGCCAGCACCCTAGCTTCTAGCGGCCAAGAGACCCAGTACTTC.

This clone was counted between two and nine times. The CDR3, as DNA: TGTGCCAGCAGGGCTTATGGACAGGGCAATCAGCCCCAGCATTTT. The encoded protein is CASRAYGQGNQPQHF. The chain carries TRBV28 and TRBJ1-5; 7 nucleotides line up with TRBD1. The CDR3 loop spans 15 amino acids. V gave up 6 bases and J gave up 2 bases; unmatched junction bases: 7. Germline V gives CDR1 MDHEN, CDR2 SYDVKM. The complete variable domain, with remaining parts taken from reference TRBV28 and TRBJ1-5, reads DVKVTQSSRYLVKRTGEKVFLECVQDMDHENMFWYRQDPGLGLRLIYFSYDVKMKEKGDIPEGYSVSREKKERFSLILESASTNQTSMYLCASRAYGQGNQPQHFGDGTRLSIL.

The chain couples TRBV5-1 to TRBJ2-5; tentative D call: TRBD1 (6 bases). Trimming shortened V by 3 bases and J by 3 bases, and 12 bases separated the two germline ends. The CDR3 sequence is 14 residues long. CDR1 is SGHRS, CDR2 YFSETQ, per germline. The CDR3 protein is CASSYRTEKETQYF. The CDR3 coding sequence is TGCGCCAGCAGCTACCGGACAGAGAAAGAGACCCAGTACTTC.

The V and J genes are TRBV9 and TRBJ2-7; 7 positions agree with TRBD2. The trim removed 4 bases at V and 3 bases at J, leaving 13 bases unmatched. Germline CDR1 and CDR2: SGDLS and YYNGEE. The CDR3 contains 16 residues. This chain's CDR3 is CASSPFPGTMSYEQYF. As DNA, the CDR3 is TGTGCCAGCAGCCCATTCCCCGGGACTATGAGCTACGAGCAGTACTTC.

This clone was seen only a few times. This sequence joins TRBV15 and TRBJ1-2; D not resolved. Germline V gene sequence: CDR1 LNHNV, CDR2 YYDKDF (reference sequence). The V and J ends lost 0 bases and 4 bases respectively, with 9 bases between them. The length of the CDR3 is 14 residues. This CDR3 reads CATSRDRAVYGYTF. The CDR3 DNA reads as TGTGCCACCAGCAGAGATAGGGCCGTCTATGGCTACACCTTC.

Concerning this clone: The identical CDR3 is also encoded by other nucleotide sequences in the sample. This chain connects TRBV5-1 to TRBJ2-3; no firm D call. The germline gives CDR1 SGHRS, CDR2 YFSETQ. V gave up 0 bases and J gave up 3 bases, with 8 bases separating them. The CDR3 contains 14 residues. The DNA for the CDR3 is TGCGCCAGCAGCTTGGCCGGTGTGACAGATACGCAGTATTTT. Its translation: CASSLAGVTDTQYF.

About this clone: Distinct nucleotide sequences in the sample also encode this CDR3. CDR3 loop: CASSVGGRGQETQYF. CDR3 sequence (DNA): TGTGCCAGCAGCGTCGGCGGGAGAGGTCAAGAGACCCAGTACTTC. V gene TRBV9 combines with J gene TRBJ2-5; TRBD2 matches at 7 bases. CDR1 and CDR2 (germline): SGDLS, YYNGEE. With V trimmed by 2 bases and J by 2 bases, 6 bases remained unmatched. CDR3 length: 15 amino acids.

The CDR3 bases are TGTGCCAGCAGCTTAGTCCAACAGAACACCGGGGAGCTGTTTTTT. Translation gives CASSLVQQNTGELFF. The chain joins TRBV5-5 to TRBJ2-2; D gene ambiguous. The CDR3 covers 15 residues. Trimming removed 2 bases at V and 1 base at J, with 9 bases between. The germline V gene has CDR1 SGHKS and CDR2 YYEKEE (reference sequence).

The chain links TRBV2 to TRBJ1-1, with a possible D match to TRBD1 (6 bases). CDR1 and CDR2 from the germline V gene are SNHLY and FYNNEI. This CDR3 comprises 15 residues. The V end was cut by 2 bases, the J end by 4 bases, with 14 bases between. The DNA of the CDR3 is TGTGCCAGCAGTGAATTGTGGCAGGGGAGCACTGAAGCTTTCTTT. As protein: CASSELWQGSTEAFF.

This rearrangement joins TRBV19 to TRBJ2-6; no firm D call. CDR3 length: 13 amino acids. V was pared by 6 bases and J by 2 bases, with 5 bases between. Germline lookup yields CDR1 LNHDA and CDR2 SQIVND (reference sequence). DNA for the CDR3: TGTGCCAGTAGAATTGCTGGGGCCAACGTCCTGACTTTC. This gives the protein CASRIAGANVLTF. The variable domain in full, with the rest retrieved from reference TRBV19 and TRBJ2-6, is DGGITQSPKYLFRKEGQNVTLSCEQNLNHDAMYWYRQDPGQGLRLIYYSQIVNDFQKGDIAEGYSVSREKKESFPLTVTSAQKNPTAFYLCASRIAGANVLTFGAGSRLTVL.

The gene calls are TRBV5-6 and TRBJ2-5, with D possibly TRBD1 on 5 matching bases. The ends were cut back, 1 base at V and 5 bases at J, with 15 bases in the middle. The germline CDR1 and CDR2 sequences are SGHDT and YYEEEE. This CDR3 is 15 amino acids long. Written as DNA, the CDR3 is TGTGCCAGCAGCTTGTATGGGGCTCCGCAGGAGACCCAGTACTTC. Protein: CASSLYGAPQETQYF.

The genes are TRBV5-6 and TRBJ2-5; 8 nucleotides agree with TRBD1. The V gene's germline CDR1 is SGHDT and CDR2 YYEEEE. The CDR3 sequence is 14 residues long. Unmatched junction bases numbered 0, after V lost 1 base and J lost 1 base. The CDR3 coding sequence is TGTGCCAGCAGCTTGCAGGGGGCCCAAGAGACCCAGTACTTC. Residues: CASSLQGAQETQYF. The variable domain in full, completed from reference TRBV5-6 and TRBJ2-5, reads DAGVTQSPTHLIKTRGQQVTLRCSPKSGHDTVSWYQQALGQGPQFIFQYYEEEERQRGNFPDRFSGHQFPNYSSELNVNALLLGDSALYLCASSLQGAQETQYFGPGTRLLVL.

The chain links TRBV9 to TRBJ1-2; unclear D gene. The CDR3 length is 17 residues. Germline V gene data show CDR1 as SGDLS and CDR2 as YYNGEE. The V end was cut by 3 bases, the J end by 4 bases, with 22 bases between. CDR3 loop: CASSAVQSFNSPYGYTF. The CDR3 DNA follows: TGTGCCAGCAGCGCTGTCCAATCATTCAATTCTCCCTATGGCTACACCTTC. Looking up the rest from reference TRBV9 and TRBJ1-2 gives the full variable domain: DSGVTQTPKHLITATGQRVTLRCSPRSGDLSVYWYQQSLDQGLQFLIQYYNGEERAKGNILERFSAQQFPDLHSELNLSSLELGDSALYFCASSAVQSFNSPYGYTFGSGTRLTVV.

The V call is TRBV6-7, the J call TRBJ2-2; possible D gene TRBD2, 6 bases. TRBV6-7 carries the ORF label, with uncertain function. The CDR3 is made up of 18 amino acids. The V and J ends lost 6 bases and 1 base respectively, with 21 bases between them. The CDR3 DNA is TGTGCCAGCAGCCAAGGTCCTTCTAGCGTATGGAACACCGGGGAGCTGTTTTTT. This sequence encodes CASSQGPSSVWNTGELFF.